The 28 T cell receptor beta chains in this list originate from one sample, sequenced in a study of cytomegalovirus exposure and HLA in healthy donors. The PCR was carried out with 60 Vbeta primers and 13 Jbeta primers. Generated by immunoSEQ multiplex PCR, the TCRdb table keeps only in-frame clones and is missing some. The repertoire holds about 200,000 clones, almost 80% seen once, with around 2% in the top ten. Sample: PBMCs. These receptors were collected from a man aged 18 to 29 in good health and CMV-seronegative.

This clone turned up a few times. CDR3 loop: CASSVSGLTPGNTIYF. For the CDR3, the DNA is TGTGCCAGCAGCGTTAGCGGGTTAACTCCTGGAAACACCATATATTTT. This rearrangement joins TRBV9 to TRBJ1-3; unclear D gene. Germline CDR1 reads SGDLS; CDR2 reads YYNGEE. The CDR3 runs to 16 residues. V dropped 2 bases and J dropped 2 bases, with 14 bases sitting between them.

This sequence joins TRBV27 and TRBJ1-2; 9 bases are shared with TRBD1. This CDR3 is built from 13 residues. Germline loops: CDR1 MNHEY, CDR2 SMNVEV (reference sequence). The J segment lost 4 bases and the V segment lost 6 bases, leaving 3 bases of the junction unmatched. As DNA, the CDR3 is TGTGCCAGCAGGGGACAGGGAGCCTATGGCTACACCTTC. This gives the protein CASRGQGAYGYTF.

This clone was detected a few times. The V gene is TRBV7-3, the J gene TRBJ1-1, with D hard to call. Germline CDR1 reads SGHTA; CDR2 reads FQGTGA. This CDR3 spans 14 amino acids. Trimming took 6 bases from V and 4 from J, leaving 15 bases between them. The CDR3 reads CASSKGRGSTEAFF. CDR3 DNA sequence: TGTGCCAGCAGTAAAGGGCGTGGGAGCACTGAAGCTTTCTTT.

The V gene is TRBV2, the J gene TRBJ2-1; TRBD1 matches 7 bases. The CDR3 runs to 15 residues. Losses at the gene ends were 5 bases for V and 6 bases for J; bases not matched to a gene: 10. Germline-derived CDR1 and CDR2 are SNHLY and FYNNEI. The CDR3 sequence: CASSFDRVVVNEQFF. In DNA form, the CDR3 reads TGTGCCAGCAGTTTCGACAGGGTGGTGGTCAATGAGCAGTTCTTC.

Concerning this clone itself: Other nucleotide sequences in the sample specify the same CDR3. J is TRBJ2-7 and V is TRBV30, with D possibly being TRBD2 (5 bases). CDR3 length equals 13 residues. Germline loops: CDR1 GTSNPN, CDR2 SVGIG (reference sequence). V was pared by 3 bases and J by 4 bases, with 13 bases between. The DNA of the CDR3 is TGTGCCTGGAGCGTCGGGGTTGGGTACGAGCAGTACTTC. It codes for CAWSVGVGYEQYF.

The chain joins TRBV29-1 to TRBJ1-2, with 7 bases fitting TRBD1. Looked up from germline, CDR1 is SQVTM and CDR2 is ANQGSEA. The length of the CDR3 is 14 residues. The J segment lost 4 bases and the V segment lost 1 base, leaving 6 bases of the junction unmatched. In DNA form, the CDR3 reads TGCAGCGTTGAAGGCGTAGGGGGCAGCTATGGCTACACCTTC. Translated, it gives CSVEGVGGSYGYTF.

This chain joins TRBV7-3 and TRBJ2-7; D may be TRBD1 (7 bases). V gave up 1 base and J gave up 3 bases, with 13 bases separating them. The germline V gene has CDR1 SGHTA and CDR2 FQGTGA. The CDR3 consists of 15 residues. CDR3 bases: TGTGCCAGCAGCTTAATGGAGGGGGCCCTCTACGAGCAGTACTTC. Translated: CASSLMEGALYEQYF.

The V gene is TRBV12-5, the J gene TRBJ2-3, with 9 nucleotides matching TRBD1. Losses at the gene ends were 2 bases for V and 8 bases for J; bases not matched to a gene: 11. CDR1 is LGHNT, CDR2 FRNRAP, per germline. This CDR3 has 16 residues. Here the CDR3 reads CASGLFQMTGGGTQYF. For the CDR3, the DNA is TGTGCTAGTGGTTTGTTTCAGATGACAGGGGGGGGTACGCAGTATTTT.

Regarding this clone: Distinct nucleotide sequences in the sample also encode this CDR3. The rearrangement uses TRBV28 and TRBJ1-1, with D hard to call. Germline V CDR1 and CDR2: MDHEN, SYDVKM. The CDR3 length is 14 residues. V gave up 3 bases and J gave up 1 base, with 9 bases separating them. CDR3 loop: CASSLRTGNTEAFF. CDR3 DNA: TGTGCCAGCAGTTTGCGAACGGGGAACACTGAAGCTTTCTTT.

The chain combines TRBV7-3 with TRBJ2-5; perhaps TRBD1 as D (6 bases). Germline V gene data show CDR1 as SGHTA and CDR2 as FQGTGA. With 0 bases removed from V and 4 bases from J, the gap between germline ends came to 12 bases. This CDR3 has 15 amino acids. The chain's CDR3 is CASSLTAGDGETQYF. Written as DNA, the CDR3 is TGTGCCAGCAGCTTAACGGCAGGGGACGGAGAGACCCAGTACTTC.

The V gene is TRBV11-3, the J gene TRBJ2-3, with TRBD2 identical over 11 bases. After removal of 0 bases from V and 7 bases from J, the junction contained 15 bases not matched to a gene. The CDR3 is 19 residues long. CDR1 is SGHNT and CDR2 is YENEEA in the germline V gene. CDR3 region: CASSLDLARVAGGRNTQYF. The CDR3, as DNA: TGTGCCAGCAGCTTAGATCTTGCGCGCGTAGCGGGAGGGAGAAATACGCAGTATTTT. Together with reference TRBV11-3 and TRBJ2-3, the CDR3 gives the full variable domain: EAGVVQSPRYKIIEKKQPVAFWCNPISGHNTLYWYLQNLGQGPELLIRYENEEAVDDSQLPKDRFSAERLKGVDSTLKIQPAELGDSAVYLCASSLDLARVAGGRNTQYFGPGTRLTVL.

DNA of the CDR3: TGTGCCAGCAGCCGGGGGCTGATGAACACTGAAGCTTTCTTT. Translating gives CASSRGLMNTEAFF. The rearrangement uses TRBV4-2 and TRBJ1-1; D is perhaps TRBD1 (6 bases). V gave up 4 bases and J gave up 0 bases, with 9 bases separating them. CDR1 is LGHNA and CDR2 is YNFKEQ in the germline V gene. This CDR3 contains 14 residues.

This rearrangement joins TRBV6-6 to TRBJ1-1, with D possibly TRBD1 on 5 matching bases. Germline V gene data show CDR1 as MNHNY and CDR2 as SVGAGI (reference sequence). V lost 6 bases, J lost 6 bases, and 20 bases lay in between. The CDR3 sequence is 15 residues long. CDR3 DNA sequence: TGTGCCAGCAGCCACCCACAGGCGGCCCTTCCTGAAGCTTTCTTT. Protein: CASSHPQAALPEAFF.

This chain uses TRBV6-5 with TRBJ1-4, with D possibly being TRBD1 (6 bases). Trimming removed 6 bases at V and 8 bases at J, with 16 bases between. This CDR3 region has 14 residues. Germline CDR1 MNHEY, CDR2 SVGAGI. The chain's CDR3 is CASSPRGRGEKLFF. CDR3 nucleotides: TGTGCCAGCAGCCCACGGGGAAGGGGGGAAAAACTGTTTTTT.

The J gene is TRBJ1-2, the V gene TRBV7-9, with 8 bases matching TRBD1. Germline V CDR1 and CDR2: SEHNR, FQNEAQ (reference sequence). There are 15 residues in the CDR3. J was trimmed by 5 bases and V by 0 bases; bases with no gene match: 5. Here the CDR3 reads CASSLAGQGLYGYTF. CDR3 DNA: TGTGCCAGCAGCTTAGCTGGACAGGGTCTTTATGGCTACACCTTC. Using reference TRBV7-9 and TRBJ1-2 for the parts outside the CDR3, the full variable domain is DTGVSQNPRHKITKRGQNVTFRCDPISEHNRLYWYRQTLGQGPEFLTYFQNEAQLEKSRLLSDRFSAERPKGSFSTLEIQRTEQGDSAMYLCASSLAGQGLYGYTFGSGTRLTVV.

J is TRBJ1-1 and V is TRBV30; TRBD1 aligns across 9 bases. V trimming: 3 bases; J trimming: 7 bases; junction bases outside the gene matches: 9. There are 14 residues in the CDR3. Germline values: CDR1 GTSNPN, CDR2 SVGIG (reference sequence). CDR3: CAWRGDRGNGEAFF. The DNA for the CDR3 is TGTGCCTGGAGGGGAGACAGGGGGAATGGTGAAGCTTTCTTT.

V gene TRBV6-5 combines with J gene TRBJ2-1; no clear D gene. CDR1 is MNHEY, CDR2 SVGAGI, per germline. The CDR3 spans 13 residues. The germline V and J ends were trimmed by 4 bases and 4 bases, with 8 bases remaining between them. CDR3 in amino acids: CASSSLSYNEQFF. Written as DNA, the CDR3 is TGTGCCAGCAGTTCCTTGTCGTACAATGAGCAGTTCTTC.

This clone was counted only a few times. The chain joins TRBV5-6 to TRBJ1-1; 7 bases fit TRBD1. Germline CDR1 and CDR2: SGHDT and YYEEEE. J was trimmed by 2 bases and V by 3 bases; bases with no gene match: 4. This CDR3 comprises 14 residues. CDR3 loop: CASSSTGVNTEAFF. The CDR3 DNA follows: TGTGCCAGCAGCTCCACAGGGGTAAACACTGAAGCTTTCTTT.

The rearrangement uses TRBV7-9 and TRBJ1-2, with 9 bases identical to TRBD1. This CDR3 is 14 amino acids long. Germline CDR1 is SEHNR and CDR2 is FQNEAQ (reference sequence). V dropped 7 bases and J dropped 8; count of bases not matched to a gene: 11. CDR3 amino acids: CASNLPDRGEGYTF. CDR3 DNA sequence: TGTGCCAGCAACCTGCCGGACAGGGGTGAAGGCTACACCTTC.

The genes are TRBV4-2 and TRBJ2-7; TRBD1 agrees at 8 bases. Germline CDR1 and CDR2: LGHNA and YNFKEQ. The V and J ends lost 0 bases and 5 bases, in that order; junction bases with no gene match: 6. The CDR3 runs to 15 residues. The CDR3 region is CASSQERTGQHEQYF. CDR3 in DNA: TGTGCCAGCAGCCAAGAGAGGACAGGGCAGCACGAGCAGTACTTC.

The chain has TRBV19 and TRBJ2-5; no clear D gene. The CDR3 has 14 residues. Trimming removed 1 base from V and 2 bases from J, with 8 bases in between. Germline lookup yields CDR1 LNHDA and CDR2 SQIVND (reference sequence). CDR3 nucleotides: TGTGCCAGTAGTATAGTTCGAGGTCAAGAGACCCAGTACTTC. Amino acids: CASSIVRGQETQYF. Combining the CDR3 with reference TRBV19 and TRBJ2-5 gives the whole variable domain DGGITQSPKYLFRKEGQNVTLSCEQNLNHDAMYWYRQDPGQGLRLIYYSQIVNDFQKGDIAEGYSVSREKKESFPLTVTSAQKNPTAFYLCASSIVRGQETQYFGPGTRLLVL.

The chain employs TRBV30 and TRBJ2-1; 7 bases are shared with TRBD2. V was clipped by 3 bases and J by 6 bases; unmatched bases: 14. The CDR3 extends over 16 amino acids. Germline CDR1 reads GTSNPN; CDR2 reads SVGIG (reference sequence). The CDR3, as DNA: TGTGCCTGGAGGGACTTTGGCGGGAGAAGGGTCAATGAGCAGTTCTTC. Its protein is CAWRDFGGRRVNEQFF.

The chain links TRBV21-1 to TRBJ2-3; the table's D call TRBD2 went unverified against the DNA. TRBV21-1 is termed a pseudogene. The CDR3 extends over 15 amino acids. CDR3 amino acids: CASTPEGSSTDTQYF. CDR3 nucleotides: TGTGCCAGCACCCCTGAGGGTAGTTCGACAGATACGCAGTATTTT.

V gene TRBV28 combines with J gene TRBJ1-3, with a possible D match to TRBD1 (5 bases). V lost 3 bases to trimming and J lost 2 bases, with 14 bases between them. CDR1 and CDR2 (germline): MDHEN, SYDVKM. This CDR3 is 16 amino acids long. The CDR3 DNA reads TGTGCCAGCAGTTTGCTTATTGGGGCTGCTGGAAACACCATATATTTT. This sequence encodes CASSLLIGAAGNTIYF.

The chain uses TRBV2 and TRBJ2-3; a possible D gene is TRBD2 (6 bases). Germline-derived CDR1 and CDR2 are SNHLY and FYNNEI. The V and J ends lost 6 bases and 1 base respectively, with 14 bases between them. The CDR3 has 15 amino acids. The CDR3 nucleotides are TGTGCCAGCAGCGGCGGGATCGGGGGCACAGATACGCAGTATTTT. Translated: CASSGGIGGTDTQYF.

V and J are TRBV7-6 and TRBJ1-2, with D unresolved. CDR3 length: 13 amino acids. Trimming left V 7 bases short and J 7 bases short, with 16 bases between. The V gene's germline CDR1 is SGHVS and CDR2 FNYEAQ. DNA for the CDR3: TGTGCCAGCACCCCCGAGGAGGGTAGTGGCTACACCTTC. It encodes CASTPEEGSGYTF.

This chain connects TRBV7-9 to TRBJ2-1, with 9 bases that match TRBD2. The J segment lost 7 bases and the V segment lost 7 bases, leaving 11 bases of the junction unmatched. This CDR3 spans 15 amino acids. Germline CDR1 is SEHNR and CDR2 is FQNEAQ (reference sequence). CDR3 bases: TGTGCCAGCACCCGCGGGGGGGCAAATCTGAATGAGCAGTTCTTC. Translation: CASTRGGANLNEQFF.

The chain is built from TRBV19 and TRBJ1-1; TRBD1 agrees at 12 bases. Germline CDR1 and CDR2: LNHDA and SQIVND (reference sequence). Trimming removed 5 bases from V and 3 bases from J; junction bases left unmatched: 4. The CDR3 has 15 residues. The CDR3 loop reads CASSEGQGAYTEAFF. CDR3 nucleotide sequence: TGTGCCAGTAGTGAGGGACAGGGGGCTTACACTGAAGCTTTCTTT.